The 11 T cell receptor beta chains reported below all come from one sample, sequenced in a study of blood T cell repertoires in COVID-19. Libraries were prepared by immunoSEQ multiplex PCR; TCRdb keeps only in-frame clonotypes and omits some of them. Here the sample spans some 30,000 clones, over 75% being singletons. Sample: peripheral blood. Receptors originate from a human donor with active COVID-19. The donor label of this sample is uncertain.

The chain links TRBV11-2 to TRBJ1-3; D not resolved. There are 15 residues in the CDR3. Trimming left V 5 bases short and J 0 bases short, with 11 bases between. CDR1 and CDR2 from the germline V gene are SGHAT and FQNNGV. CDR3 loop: CASSPLFSSGNTIYF. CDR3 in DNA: TGTGCCAGCAGCCCCCTATTTAGCTCTGGAAACACCATATATTTT.

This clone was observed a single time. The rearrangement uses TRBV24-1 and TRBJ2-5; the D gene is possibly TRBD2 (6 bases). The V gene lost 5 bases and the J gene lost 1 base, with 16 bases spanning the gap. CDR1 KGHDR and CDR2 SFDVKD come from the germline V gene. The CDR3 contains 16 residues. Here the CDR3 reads CATSAGEFVGQETQYF. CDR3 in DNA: TGTGCCACCAGTGCGGGGGAGTTTGTAGGCCAAGAGACCCAGTACTTC.

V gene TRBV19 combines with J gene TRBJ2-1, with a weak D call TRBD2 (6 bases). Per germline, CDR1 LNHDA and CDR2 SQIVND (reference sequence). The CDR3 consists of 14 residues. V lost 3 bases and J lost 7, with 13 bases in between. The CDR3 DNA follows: TGTGCCAGTAGTATCCGGGGGACGGTGAATGAGCAGTTCTTC. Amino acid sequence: CASSIRGTVNEQFF.

CDR3 amino acids: CASSFYRAGNEQFF. The CDR3 DNA is TGTGCCAGCAGTTTTTACAGGGCTGGAAATGAGCAGTTCTTC. The gene calls are TRBV28 and TRBJ2-1; the D gene is possibly TRBD1 (6 bases). Trimming removed 3 bases from V and 7 bases from J, with 13 bases in between. There are 14 residues in the CDR3. The germline gives CDR1 MDHEN, CDR2 SYDVKM.

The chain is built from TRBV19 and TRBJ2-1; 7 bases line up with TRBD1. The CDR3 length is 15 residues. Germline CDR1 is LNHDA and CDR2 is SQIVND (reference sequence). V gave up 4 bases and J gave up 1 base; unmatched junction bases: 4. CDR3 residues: CASSKRGLSYNEQFF. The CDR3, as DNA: TGTGCCAGTAGTAAAAGGGGGCTGTCCTACAATGAGCAGTTCTTC.

CDR3 nucleotide sequence: TGTGCCTGGAGTAGGAGACTAGCGGGGGGGACCGGGGCCAACGTCCTGACTTTC. Its translation is CAWSRRLAGGTGANVLTF. The V call is TRBV30, the J call TRBJ2-6; 14 bases map to TRBD2. The V gene's germline CDR1 is GTSNPN and CDR2 SVGIG (reference sequence). The V segment lost 2 bases and the J segment 4 bases; nucleotides outside the gene matches: 7. The CDR3 has 18 residues.

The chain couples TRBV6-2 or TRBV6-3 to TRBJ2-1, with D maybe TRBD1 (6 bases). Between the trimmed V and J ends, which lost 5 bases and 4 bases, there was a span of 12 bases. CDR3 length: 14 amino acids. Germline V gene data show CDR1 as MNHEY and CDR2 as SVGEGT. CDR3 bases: TGTGCCAGCAGTATACAGGGTTTGTACAATGAGCAGTTCTTC. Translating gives CASSIQGLYNEQFF.

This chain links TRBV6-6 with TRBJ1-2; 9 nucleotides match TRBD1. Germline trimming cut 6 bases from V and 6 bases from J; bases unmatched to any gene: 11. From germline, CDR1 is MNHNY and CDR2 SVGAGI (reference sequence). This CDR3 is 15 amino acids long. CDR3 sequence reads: CASRFRDRDLHGYTF. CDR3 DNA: TGTGCCAGCAGGTTCCGGGACAGGGATCTGCATGGCTACACCTTC.

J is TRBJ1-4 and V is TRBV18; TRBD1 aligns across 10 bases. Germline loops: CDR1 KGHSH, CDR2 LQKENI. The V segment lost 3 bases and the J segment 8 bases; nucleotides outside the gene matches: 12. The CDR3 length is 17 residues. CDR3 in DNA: TGTGCCAGCTCACCGGCTCATTGGGGACAGGGGCGCGAAAAACTGTTTTTT. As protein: CASSPAHWGQGREKLFF.

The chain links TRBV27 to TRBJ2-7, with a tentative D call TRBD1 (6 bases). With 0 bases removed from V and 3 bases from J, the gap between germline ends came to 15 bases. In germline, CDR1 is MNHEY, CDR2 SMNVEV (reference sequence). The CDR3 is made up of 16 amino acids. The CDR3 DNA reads TGTGCCAGCAGTTTATCGTGGGCCAGGGGTAGCTACGAGCAGTACTTC. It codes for CASSLSWARGSYEQYF.

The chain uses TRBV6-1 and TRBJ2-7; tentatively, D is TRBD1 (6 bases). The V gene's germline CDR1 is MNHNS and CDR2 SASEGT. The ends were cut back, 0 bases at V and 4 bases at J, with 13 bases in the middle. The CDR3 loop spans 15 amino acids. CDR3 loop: CASSEALNREYEQYF. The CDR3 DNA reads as TGTGCCAGCAGTGAAGCCCTTAACAGGGAATACGAGCAGTACTTC.